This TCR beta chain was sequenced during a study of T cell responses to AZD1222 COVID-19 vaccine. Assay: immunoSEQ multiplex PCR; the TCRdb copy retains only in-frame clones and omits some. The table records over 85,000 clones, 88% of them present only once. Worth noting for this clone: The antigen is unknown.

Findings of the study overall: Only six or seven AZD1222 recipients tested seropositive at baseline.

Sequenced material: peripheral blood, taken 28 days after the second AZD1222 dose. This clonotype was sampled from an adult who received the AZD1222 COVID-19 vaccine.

The CDR3 loop reads CAISDERRQGNHYGYTF. Here the CDR3 DNA reads TGTGCCATCAGTGACGAACGGAGGCAGGGCAACCACTATGGCTACACCTTC. The V and J genes are TRBV10-3 and TRBJ1-2; possibly TRBD1 for D (5 bases). V lost 3 bases to trimming and J lost 3 bases, with 20 bases between them. Germline CDR1 and CDR2: ENHRY and SYGVKD. The CDR3 is made up of 17 amino acids.